Sequencing of this T cell receptor beta chain was carried out in a study of early T cells in non-severe SARS-CoV-2 infection (dated by TCRdb to 2020 to 2022). Broadly, across the study: TCR sequencing used bulk RNA from unsorted whole blood, so alpha and beta chains could not be paired. Broader findings and caveats from the paper: Matching against VDJdb was skewed toward anti-spike CD8 responses, likely underestimated virus-specific expansions, and missed private and CD4 specificities.

This was a case-control study nested in a cohort of healthcare workers in London, UK, who had nasopharyngeal swab PCR tests and blood samples taken every week. Healthcare workers were recruited between 23 and 31 March 2020, during the week of the UK lockdown, and were followed weekly for up to roughly 15 weeks. The protocol used for the library was 5' RACE. For sequencing, a NextSeq 500 was employed. Unique molecular identifiers were attached to individual cDNA molecules in the TCR library protocol so that sequencing error and PCR bias could be corrected. TCR alpha and beta chains were both sequenced, and the abundances of alpha and beta sequences in each sample were closely correlated with each other. Under the source paper's analysis protocol: Decombinator V4 was used to annotate TCR sequences for V gene, J gene and CDR3. Expanded TCRs were defined as changing significantly between any two time points under a Poisson model with p below 0.0001. Abundances of TCRs were expressed as counts per million after normalisation to the total number of TCRs sequenced in each sample. VDJdb, accessed 1 November 2021, was searched for CMV, EBV and SARS-CoV-2 annotated TCRs, excluding TCRs annotated for multiple antigens. TCRdb took the public reads, trimmed them with fastp at Q25, ran MiXCR for clone calling and kept in-frame beta chains. Entries that share a CDR3 protein sequence are merged under the most common genes and DNA. The authors' filters were not applied to this entry. Across this sample there are about 77,000 distinct CDR3 sequences, with 5% seen only once. The ten largest clones represent roughly 7.3% of the sample.

This clonotype has ten or more counts. The antigen this receptor binds is unknown. Base qualities were left out, and no much larger clone turns up one base away. The source of this sequence is an adult who was a healthcare worker with PCR-confirmed SARS-CoV-2 infection or an uninfected control (not recorded which). Sequencing was performed on whole blood, taken at baseline.

For the CDR3, the sequence is CASSYSDSGSPPDTQYF. DNA sequence: TGTGCCAGCAGTTACTCTGATAGCGGGAGTCCCCCAGATACGCAGTATTTT. The chain is encoded by TRBV6-2 or TRBV6-3 joined to TRBJ2-3, with 9 junctional bases fitting TRBD2. Taken from cysteine to phenylalanine, the CDR3 has 17 residues. Only the CDR3 part of the read is kept: 51 bases, read in frame from the first base. Trimming leaves V shorter by 0 bases and J shorter by 4 bases, with the junction holding 8 bases beyond the gene matches. The germline V gene sets CDR1 to MNHEY and CDR2 to SVGEGT.